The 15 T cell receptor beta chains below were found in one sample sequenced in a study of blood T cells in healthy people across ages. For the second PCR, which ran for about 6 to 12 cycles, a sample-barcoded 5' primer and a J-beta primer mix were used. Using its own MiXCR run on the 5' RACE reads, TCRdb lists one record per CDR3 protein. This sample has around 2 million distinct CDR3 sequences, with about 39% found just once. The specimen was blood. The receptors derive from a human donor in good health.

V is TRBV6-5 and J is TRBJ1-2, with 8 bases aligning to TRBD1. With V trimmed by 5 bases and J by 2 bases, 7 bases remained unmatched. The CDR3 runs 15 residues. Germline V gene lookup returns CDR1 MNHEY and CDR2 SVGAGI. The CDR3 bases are TGTGCCAGCAGTAGAGACAGGGGTGGGAACTATGGCTACACCTTC. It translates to CASSRDRGGNYGYTF.

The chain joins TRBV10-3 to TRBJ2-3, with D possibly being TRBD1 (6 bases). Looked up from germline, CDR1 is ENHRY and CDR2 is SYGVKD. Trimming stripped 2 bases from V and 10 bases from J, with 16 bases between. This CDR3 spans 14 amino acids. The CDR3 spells CAISEEGVGRSQYF. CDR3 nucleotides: TGTGCCATCAGTGAGGAGGGGGTAGGAAGATCGCAGTATTTT.

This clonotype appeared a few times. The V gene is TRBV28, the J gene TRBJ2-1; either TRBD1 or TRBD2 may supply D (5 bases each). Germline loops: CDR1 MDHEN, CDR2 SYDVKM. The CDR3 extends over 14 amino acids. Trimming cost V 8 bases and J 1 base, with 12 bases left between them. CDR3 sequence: CASRLRGSYNEQFF. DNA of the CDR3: TGTGCCAGCCGACTGAGGGGTTCCTACAATGAGCAGTTCTTC.

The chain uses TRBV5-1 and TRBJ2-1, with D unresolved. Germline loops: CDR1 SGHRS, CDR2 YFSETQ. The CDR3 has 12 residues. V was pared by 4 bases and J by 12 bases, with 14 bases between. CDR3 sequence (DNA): TGCGCCAGCAGCGGATGGTGGGATGGGCAGTTCTTC. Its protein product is CASSGWWDGQFF.

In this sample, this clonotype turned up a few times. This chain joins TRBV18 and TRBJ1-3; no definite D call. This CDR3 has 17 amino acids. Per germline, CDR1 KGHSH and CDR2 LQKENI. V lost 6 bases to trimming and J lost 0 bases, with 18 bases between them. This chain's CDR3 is CASSPTTSPNSGNTIYF. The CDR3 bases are TGTGCCAGCTCGCCGACCACGAGCCCAAACTCTGGAAACACCATATATTTT.

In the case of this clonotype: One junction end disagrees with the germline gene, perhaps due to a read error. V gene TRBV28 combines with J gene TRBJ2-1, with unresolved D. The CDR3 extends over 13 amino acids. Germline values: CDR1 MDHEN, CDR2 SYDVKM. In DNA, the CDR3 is TGTGCCAGTAGTTCCAGGATGAACAATGAGCAGTTCTTC. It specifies CASSSRMNNEQFF.

The CDR3, as DNA: TGTGCCAGCAGCCAAGAGCGAAGCCAGTATAGCAATCAGCCCCAGCATTTT. This translates into CASSQERSQYSNQPQHF. The chain recombines TRBV4-2 with TRBJ1-5; D is unresolved. Trimming shortened V by 0 bases and J by 0 bases, and 12 bases separated the two germline ends. The CDR3 loop spans 17 amino acids. Germline loops: CDR1 LGHNA, CDR2 YNFKEQ.

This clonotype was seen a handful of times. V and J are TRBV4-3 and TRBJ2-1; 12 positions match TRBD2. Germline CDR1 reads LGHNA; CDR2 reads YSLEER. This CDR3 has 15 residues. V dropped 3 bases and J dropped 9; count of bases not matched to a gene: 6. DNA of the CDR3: TGCGCCAGCAGCCACATAACTAGCGGGGGGAGTGAGCAGTTCTTC. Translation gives CASSHITSGGSEQFF.

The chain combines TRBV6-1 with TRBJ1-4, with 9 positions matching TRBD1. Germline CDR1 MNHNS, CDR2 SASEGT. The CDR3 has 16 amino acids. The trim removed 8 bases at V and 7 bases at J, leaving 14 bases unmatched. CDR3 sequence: CASLPLRGQGPEKLFF. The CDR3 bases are TGTGCCAGCTTACCTCTACGGGGACAGGGTCCTGAAAAACTGTTTTTT.

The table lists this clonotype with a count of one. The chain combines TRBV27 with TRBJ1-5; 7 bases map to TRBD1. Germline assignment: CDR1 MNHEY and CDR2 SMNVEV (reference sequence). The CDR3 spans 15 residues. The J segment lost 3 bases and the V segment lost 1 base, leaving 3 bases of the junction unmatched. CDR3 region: CASSLFRGVNQPQHF. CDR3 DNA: TGTGCCAGCAGTTTATTCAGGGGGGTCAATCAGCCCCAGCATTTT.

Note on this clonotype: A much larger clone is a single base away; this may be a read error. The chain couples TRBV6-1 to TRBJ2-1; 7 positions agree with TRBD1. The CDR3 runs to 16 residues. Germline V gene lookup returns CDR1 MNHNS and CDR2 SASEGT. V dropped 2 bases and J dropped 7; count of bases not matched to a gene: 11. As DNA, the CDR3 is TGTGCCAGCAGTGAATATCAGGGGGACGGTCGAAATGAGCAGTTCTTC. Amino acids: CASSEYQGDGRNEQFF.

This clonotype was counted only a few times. As DNA, the CDR3 is TGCGCCAGCAGCCTTAAAGGGGGAGGGACGGATGAGCAGTTCTTC. Translating gives CASSLKGGGTDEQFF. This sequence joins TRBV4-3 and TRBJ2-1, with D possibly matching TRBD2 (7 bases). The V end was cut by 4 bases, the J end by 8 bases, with 18 bases between. This CDR3 has 15 amino acids. In germline, CDR1 is LGHNA, CDR2 YSLEER.

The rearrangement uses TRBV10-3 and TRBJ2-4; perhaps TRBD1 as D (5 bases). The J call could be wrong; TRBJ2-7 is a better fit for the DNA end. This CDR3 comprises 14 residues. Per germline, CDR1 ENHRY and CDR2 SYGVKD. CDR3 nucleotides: TGTGCCATCAGTGAGTCGACAGACCCCAACGAGCAGTACTTC. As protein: CAISESTDPNEQYF.

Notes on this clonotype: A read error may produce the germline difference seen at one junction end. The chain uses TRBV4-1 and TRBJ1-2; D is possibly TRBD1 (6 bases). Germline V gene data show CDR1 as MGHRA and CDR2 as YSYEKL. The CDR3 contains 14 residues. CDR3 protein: CASSRDISNCGYTF. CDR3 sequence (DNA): TGCGCCAGCAGCCGGGACATTTCTAACTGTGGCTACACCTTC.

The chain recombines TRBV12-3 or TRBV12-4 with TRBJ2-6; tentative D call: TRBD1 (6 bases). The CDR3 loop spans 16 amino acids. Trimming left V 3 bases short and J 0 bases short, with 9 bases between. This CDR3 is CASSLGDISGANVLTF. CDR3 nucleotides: TGTGCCAGCAGTTTGGGGGACATCTCTGGGGCCAACGTCCTGACTTTC.